Sequencing of this T cell receptor (beta chain) was carried out in a study of post-analysis software for immune sequencing data. The overall study: The disease courses covered relapsing-remitting, secondary progressive and progressive-relapsing multiple sclerosis. Study-level points and caveats: F-measure co-clustering was strong for batch-matched samples. TRBV5-6, TRBV5-1 and TRBV20-1 were among four or five TRBV segments more frequent in patients than controls.

Germline CDR1 reads SGHRS; CDR2 reads YFSETQ. This CDR3 has 14 residues. The ends were cut back, 0 bases at V and 1 base at J, with 6 bases in the middle. In this sample, this clonotype turned up once. The antigen is unknown. Carried by the TCR beta cDNA libraries were unique molecular identifiers. Each CDR3 protein gets one entry after TCRdb re-called the PCR reads with MiXCR. Of hundreds of thousands of distinct CDR3 sequences in the sample, around 47% were seen once. The specimen was blood. This rearrangement joins TRBV5-1 to TRBJ2-3; the D is unclear. The receptor was derived from a girl between 10 and 17 years old with multiple sclerosis. The CDR3 reads CASSLEVRTDTQYF. The CDR3 coding sequence is TGCGCCAGCAGCTTGGAGGTTCGCACAGATACGCAGTATTTT.